This passage covers 28 T cell receptor beta chains from one sample sequenced in a study of blood T cells in healthy people across ages. A J-beta primer mix and a sample-barcoded 5' primer were used in a second PCR of roughly 6 to 11 cycles. TCRdb re-derived calls from the 5' RACE reads in MiXCR, one entry per CDR3 protein. The sample holds more than 1,400,000 distinct CDR3 sequences, 42% seen once. Sequenced: blood. These receptors came from a woman between 18 and 30 years old in good health.

The V gene is TRBV5-1, the J gene TRBJ1-2; TRBD1 might be the D (6 bases). Trimming shortened V by 3 bases and J by 6 bases, and 15 bases separated the two germline ends. CDR3 length: 14 residues. Germline V gene data show CDR1 as SGHRS and CDR2 as YFSETQ. As DNA, the CDR3 is TGCGCCAGCAGCTCCGGACAGCGGACGGATGGCTACACCTTC. This gives the protein CASSSGQRTDGYTF.

The rearrangement joins TRBV11-2 to TRBJ1-1; no clear D gene. Germline V gene data show CDR1 as SGHAT and CDR2 as FQNNGV. The CDR3 is 13 residues long. Trimming pared 5 bases from V and 8 bases from J, leaving 15 bases between. The chain's CDR3 is CASSQEPRVEAFF. The CDR3 coding sequence is TGTGCCAGCAGCCAAGAGCCCCGGGTAGAAGCTTTCTTT.

There are a few counts of this clonotype. This chain connects TRBV19 to TRBJ2-1; unclear D gene. The CDR3 length is 15 residues. Trimming stripped 5 bases from V and 3 bases from J, with 14 bases between. Germline V CDR1 and CDR2: LNHDA, SQIVND (reference sequence). The CDR3 sequence is CASSPQVDLYNEQFF. The CDR3, as DNA: TGTGCCAGTAGTCCCCAAGTTGACCTCTACAATGAGCAGTTCTTC.

The chain has TRBV20-1 and TRBJ1-6, with 7 bases that match TRBD1. The CDR3 is 14 residues long. The junction had 10 bases not matched to a gene; V was cut back by 4 bases and J by 10 bases. CDR1 and CDR2 from the germline V gene are DFQATT and SNEGSKA (reference sequence). The CDR3 is CSATSDRVESPLHF. The DNA of the CDR3 is TGCAGTGCTACCTCCGACAGGGTGGAGTCACCCCTCCACTTT.

V and J are TRBV5-1 and TRBJ2-6, with D possibly TRBD2 on 5 matching bases. Germline CDR1 reads SGHRS; CDR2 reads YFSETQ. Trimming pared 7 bases from V and 0 bases from J, leaving 14 bases between. This CDR3 comprises 16 residues. The CDR3 loop reads CASSEAGPSGANVLTF. CDR3 DNA sequence: TGCGCCAGCTCGGAGGCAGGTCCCTCTGGGGCCAACGTCCTGACTTTC.

This chain connects TRBV12-3 or TRBV12-4 to TRBJ1-1; D perhaps matches TRBD1 (5 bases). Trimming stripped 7 bases from V and 10 bases from J, with 13 bases between. The CDR3 loop spans 11 amino acids. The CDR3 region has the DNA TGTGCCAGCATGGTGGGGAGGGGAGCTTTCTTT. It encodes CASMVGRGAFF.

This clonotype was counted only a few times. V usage is TRBV6-5 and J usage is TRBJ2-1; D is unresolved. Germline assignment: CDR1 MNHEY and CDR2 SVGAGI. The V and J ends lost 3 bases and 9 bases respectively, with 24 bases between them. This CDR3 has 17 residues. The CDR3 DNA reads as TGTGCCAGCAGTTATGTCGCGGCGCTGTCCCCCTTGGGTGAGCAGTTCTTC. It codes for CASSYVAALSPLGEQFF.

V and J are TRBV20-1 and TRBJ1-2; D gene unclear. Trimming removed 0 bases at V and 4 bases at J, with 9 bases between. The CDR3 sequence is 13 residues long. Germline values: CDR1 DFQATT, CDR2 SNEGSKA (reference sequence). The CDR3 nucleotides read TGCAGTGCTAGAGAACCGGAAGGCTATGGCTACACCTTC. Its translation: CSAREPEGYGYTF.

This sequence joins TRBV4-1 and TRBJ2-1; TRBD1 is a possible D gene (6 bases). The CDR3 length is 17 residues. Per germline, CDR1 MGHRA and CDR2 YSYEKL. V dropped 0 bases and J dropped 6 bases, with 18 bases sitting between them. The CDR3 DNA follows: TGCGCCAGCAGCCAAGATAGGTCACAGGGCCTACTCAATGAGCAGTTCTTC. Amino acids: CASSQDRSQGLLNEQFF.

This sequence joins TRBV6-2 or TRBV6-3 and TRBJ2-7; D call uncertain. This CDR3 comprises 12 residues. The germline V gene has CDR1 MNHEY and CDR2 SVGEGT. Trimming cost V 0 bases and J 6 bases, with 6 bases left between them. CDR3 sequence reads: CASSYSGREQYF. In DNA, the CDR3 is TGTGCCAGCAGTTACTCCGGTCGCGAGCAGTACTTC.

This clonotype appeared a single time. J is TRBJ1-4 and V is TRBV6-6; perhaps TRBD1 as D (5 bases). Between the trimmed V and J ends, which lost 4 bases and 8 bases, there was a span of 20 bases. The CDR3 has 16 amino acids. Germline V CDR1 and CDR2: MNHNY, SVGAGI (reference sequence). The DNA of the CDR3 is TGTGCCAGCAGTTCTCCTCGGGGCGGCGGGGAGGAAAAACTGTTTTTT. Amino acids: CASSSPRGGGEEKLFF.

This clonotype has a handful of counts. The CDR3 loop reads CASSEAAGGIGELFF. CDR3 nucleotide sequence: TGTGCCAGCAGTGAGGCAGCGGGCGGGATCGGGGAGCTGTTTTTT. The chain recombines TRBV2 with TRBJ2-2, with a tentative D call TRBD2 (6 bases). Germline CDR1 SNHLY, CDR2 FYNNEI. V was cut by 3 bases and J by 7 bases, with 15 bases left in between. The CDR3 runs to 15 residues.

The gene calls are TRBV24-1 and TRBJ2-1; 12 bases match TRBD2. Germline CDR1 KGHDR, CDR2 SFDVKD. The CDR3 length is 15 residues. The J segment lost 5 bases and the V segment lost 5 bases, leaving 3 bases of the junction unmatched. CDR3 nucleotides: TGTGCCACCAGTGTAGGACTAGCGGGGCACAATGAGCAGTTCTTC. This codes for CATSVGLAGHNEQFF.

This clonotype was counted only a few times. This rearrangement joins TRBV6-2 or TRBV6-3 to TRBJ2-7; no definite D call. Trimming left V 2 bases short and J 6 bases short, with 8 bases between. Germline CDR1 is MNHEY and CDR2 is SVGEGT. The length of the CDR3 is 12 residues. The CDR3 spells CASSYRRSEQYF. The CDR3 coding sequence is TGTGCCAGCAGTTACCGTCGTAGCGAGCAGTACTTC.

J is TRBJ2-6 and V is TRBV15, with no clear D. V shed 0 bases and J shed 4 bases, with 10 bases lying between them. Germline V gene data show CDR1 as LNHNV and CDR2 as YYDKDF (reference sequence). There are 16 residues in the CDR3. CDR3 sequence: CATSRDRTTGANVLTF. The DNA for the CDR3 is TGTGCCACCAGCAGAGATCGTACTACCGGGGCCAACGTCCTGACTTTC.

Only a few counts were recorded for this clonotype. The chain carries TRBV10-3 and TRBJ2-4; D remains ambiguous. Judging by the DNA end, TRBJ2-7 fits better; the J call may be wrong. This CDR3 has 14 amino acids. CDR1 and CDR2 (germline): ENHRY, SYGVKD. CDR3 nucleotides: TGTGCCATCAAGGCCCCAGAGACCGCTTACGAGCAGTACTTC. Protein product: CAIKAPETAYEQYF.

The chain carries TRBV5-1 and TRBJ1-1, with D hard to call. Germline values: CDR1 SGHRS, CDR2 YFSETQ. Trimming took 2 bases from V and 1 from J, leaving 9 bases between them. The CDR3 covers 14 residues. DNA of the CDR3: TGCGCCAGCAGCTTCTCGGTGGAGAACACTGAAGCTTTCTTT. The encoded protein is CASSFSVENTEAFF.

This clonotype was observed a handful of times. The chain combines TRBV7-9 with TRBJ2-3; possibly TRBD1 or TRBD2 for D (7 bases each). Trimming removed 5 bases at V and 2 bases at J, with 14 bases between. The CDR3 spans 15 residues. Per the germline V gene, CDR1 is SEHNR and CDR2 is FQNEAQ (reference sequence). The CDR3 region is CASSSGTAITDTQYF. The CDR3 coding sequence is TGTGCCAGCAGCAGCGGGACAGCAATCACAGATACGCAGTATTTT.

The genes are TRBV7-3 and TRBJ2-7; TRBD1 matches 7 bases. The tail of the sequence fits TRBJ2-5 better, so the J call may be wrong. Germline CDR1 reads SGHTA; CDR2 reads FQGTGA. The CDR3 loop spans 15 amino acids. The CDR3 sequence: CASSYLGQATETQYF. The CDR3 DNA sequence: TGTGCCAGCAGTTACCTCGGACAGGCGACGGAGACCCAGTACTTC.

This chain links TRBV18 with TRBJ2-3; 7 positions match TRBD1. Germline CDR1 is KGHSH and CDR2 is LQKENI. After removal of 2 bases from V and 4 bases from J, the junction contained 21 bases not matched to a gene. The CDR3 runs 20 residues. The CDR3 sequence is CASSPLRAQTSEGASDTQYF. DNA of the CDR3: TGTGCCAGCTCACCATTGAGGGCCCAAACGAGTGAGGGGGCGTCAGATACGCAGTATTTT.

J is TRBJ1-2 and V is TRBV4-2; no clear D gene. V was pared by 0 bases and J by 0 bases, with 11 bases between. This CDR3 contains 16 residues. Per germline, CDR1 LGHNA and CDR2 YNFKEQ. CDR3 DNA: TGTGCCAGCAGCCAAGATGTCGGGTTCTCTAACTATGGCTACACCTTC. This translates into CASSQDVGFSNYGYTF.

This clonotype turned up a few times. V is TRBV4-1 and J is TRBJ2-7; 7 bases line up with TRBD1. The CDR3 has 16 amino acids. CDR1 is MGHRA, CDR2 YSYEKL, per germline. The V segment lost 3 bases and the J segment 6 bases; nucleotides outside the gene matches: 14. CDR3 DNA: TGCGCCAGCAGCCAGGGTCGGACAGGTCCTGTATCCGAGCAGTACTTC. This gives the protein CASSQGRTGPVSEQYF.

The chain employs TRBV6-5 and TRBJ1-6; 7 positions match TRBD1. Germline V CDR1 and CDR2: MNHEY, SVGAGI. The CDR3 spans 14 residues. The V and J ends lost 7 bases and 6 bases, in that order; junction bases with no gene match: 6. CDR3 nucleotide sequence: TGTGCCAGCACCCACAGGGGCTCTAATTCACCCCTCCACTTT. It specifies CASTHRGSNSPLHF.

The chain couples TRBV27 to TRBJ1-5, with 7 positions matching TRBD1. The germline gives CDR1 MNHEY, CDR2 SMNVEV (reference sequence). V was pared by 6 bases and J by 6 bases, with 8 bases of the junction left unmatched. This CDR3 has 14 residues. CDR3 amino acids: CASRTTGSGQPQHF. The CDR3 DNA reads as TGTGCCAGCAGGACGACAGGGTCTGGTCAGCCCCAGCATTTT.

This clonotype was seen only a few times. The J gene is TRBJ2-1, the V gene TRBV5-1; TRBD2 matches at 9 bases. The germline V gene has CDR1 SGHRS and CDR2 YFSETQ. Losses at the gene ends were 4 bases for V and 3 bases for J; bases not matched to a gene: 5. The CDR3 length is 15 residues. As DNA, the CDR3 is TGCGCCAGCAGCGTGCGACTAGCGGACTACAATGAGCAGTTCTTC. It codes for CASSVRLADYNEQFF.

The genes are TRBV6-1 and TRBJ1-6; TRBD1 matches at 11 bases. CDR1 and CDR2 from the germline V gene are MNHNS and SASEGT. This CDR3 region has 15 residues. V lost 7 bases to trimming and J lost 9 bases; unmatched junction nucleotides: 8. The CDR3 loop reads CASTREGTGGSPLHF. CDR3 coding DNA: TGTGCCAGCACCCGAGAAGGGACAGGGGGTTCACCCCTCCACTTT.

This clonotype was seen a handful of times. The chain is built from TRBV30 and TRBJ2-7; D unclear. The closer fit of TRBJ2-5 to the DNA end suggests the J call may be wrong. CDR3 size: 13 residues. From germline, CDR1 is GTSNPN and CDR2 SVGIG (reference sequence). The CDR3 loop is CASGAGYQETQYF. The CDR3 DNA is TGTGCCTCAGGCGCAGGTTACCAAGAGACCCAGTACTTC.

The chain employs TRBV20-1 and TRBJ2-1; 12 bases align to TRBD2. The CDR3 runs to 16 residues. CDR1 is DFQATT and CDR2 is SNEGSKA in the germline V gene (reference sequence). The V gene end was trimmed by 3 bases and the J gene end by 1 base; junction bases not matched to a gene: 4. This chain's CDR3 is CSARWTSGISYNEQFF. In DNA form, the CDR3 reads TGCAGTGCTAGGTGGACTAGCGGGATTTCCTACAATGAGCAGTTCTTC.